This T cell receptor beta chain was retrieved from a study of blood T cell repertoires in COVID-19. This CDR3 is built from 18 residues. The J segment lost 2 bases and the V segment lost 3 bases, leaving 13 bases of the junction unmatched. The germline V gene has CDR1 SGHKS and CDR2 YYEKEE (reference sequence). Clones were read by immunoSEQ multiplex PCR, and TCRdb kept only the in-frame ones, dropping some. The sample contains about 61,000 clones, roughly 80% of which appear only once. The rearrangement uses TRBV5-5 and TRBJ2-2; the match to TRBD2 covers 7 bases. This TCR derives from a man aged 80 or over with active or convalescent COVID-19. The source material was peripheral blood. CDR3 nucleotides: TGTGCCAGCAGCTGGCAGATTGGGGTAGCGGGTAACACCGGGGAGCTGTTTTTT. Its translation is CASSWQIGVAGNTGELFF.